This TCR beta chain was sequenced during a study of shared clonotypes between healthy human individuals. The germline V gene has CDR1 MNHNY and CDR2 SVGAGI (reference sequence). The CDR3 contains 16 residues. Trimming cost V 5 bases and J 2 bases; bases outside gene matches: 9. For sorted subsets, approximately 180 ng DNA per replicate equaled approximately 30,000 T cell genomes. Assay used: immunoSEQ multiplex PCR; TCRdb lists only in-frame clones, some missing. The sample shows hundreds of thousands of clones, about nine tenths of them seen only once. Specimen: memory CD8+ T cells sorted from blood. Subset indicated: CD45RO+ cells pooled with CCR7-negative TemRA cells. This sequence joins TRBV6-6 and TRBJ1-1, with 9 bases identical to TRBD1. The sequence was collected from a man between 18 and 29 years old in good health. The CDR3 sequence is CASSPTGGLRNTEAFF. CDR3 DNA sequence: TGTGCCAGCAGTCCGACAGGGGGGTTACGTAACACTGAAGCTTTCTTT.